This T cell receptor (beta chain) was sequenced for a study of cytomegalovirus exposure and HLA in healthy donors. Study information: The 100 to 150 validation repertoires matched the 650 to 850 first-cohort repertoires in platform, a later analysis reported.

The table came from immunoSEQ multiplex PCR; TCRdb's copy has only in-frame clones and leaves some out. The sample has fewer than 75,000 clones, less than 95% seen once. As regards this clone: The antigen is undetermined.

Study-level points and caveats: Both high specificity and high sensitivity reportedly marked the classifier's diagnosis of cytomegalovirus status.

From germline, CDR1 is SGHDT and CDR2 YYEEEE. CDR3 length: 15 amino acids. The V end was cut by 2 bases, the J end by 2 bases, with 10 bases between. The sequenced material came from PBMCs. The receptor's source is a young woman in good health and CMV-seropositive. The gene calls are TRBV5-6 and TRBJ2-2, with D perhaps TRBD1 (5 bases). DNA of the CDR3: TGTGCCAGCAGCTTCGAACAGGCTAACACCGGGGAGCTGTTTTTT. Translation: CASSFEQANTGELFF.